Sequencing of this TCR beta chain was carried out in a study of blood T cell repertoires in COVID-19. The assay was immunoSEQ multiplex PCR, and TCRdb's table has in-frame clones only and misses some. The table has about 300,000 clones, 86% seen once; the top ten hold about 4.1%. Trimming pared 3 bases from V and 5 bases from J, leaving 8 bases between. The CDR3 length is 13 residues. CDR1 is LNHDA and CDR2 is SQIVND in the germline V gene (reference sequence). The source of this sequence is a man younger than 40 who had recovered from COVID-19. This chain links TRBV19 with TRBJ1-5; D is unclear. The sample consisted of PBMCs or T cells enriched from blood (not recorded which). Here the CDR3 DNA reads TGTGCCAGTAGTATTAGCGGGTATCAGCCCCAGCATTTT. It encodes CASSISGYQPQHF. The full variable domain, completed using reference TRBV19 and TRBJ1-5, is DGGITQSPKYLFRKEGQNVTLSCEQNLNHDAMYWYRQDPGQGLRLIYYSQIVNDFQKGDIAEGYSVSREKKESFPLTVTSAQKNPTAFYLCASSISGYQPQHFGDGTRLSIL.